This T cell receptor (beta chain) derives from a study of breast tumors, draining lymph nodes, adjacent tissues. This clonotype appeared many times. Its antigen is currently unknown. The study, taken as a whole, reports: That most tumor T cells come from lymph nodes remained unproven. Tumor TCR diversity was below lymph nodes but above nontumor tissue.

Breast cancer patients provided tissue from their axillary draining lymph nodes. TCRdb called the multiplex PCR reads again in MiXCR, with one record for every CDR3 protein. The top ten clones hold just over 2.5% of a sample with about 150,000 distinct CDR3 sequences, about a fifth of them seen once. This sequence was found in a female donor with breast cancer. Some clones in this sample may be carry-over from other donors' samples. Sequenced material: axillary lymph node tissue.

CDR3 residues: CATSDLPGGDQETQYF. In DNA, the CDR3 is TGTGCCACCAGTGATTTGCCGGGAGGGGATCAAGAGACCCAGTACTTC. The V and J genes are TRBV24-1 and TRBJ2-5; 8 positions agree with TRBD2. Germline V gives CDR1 KGHDR, CDR2 SFDVKD. The CDR3 totals 16 residues. Trimming cost V 0 bases and J 2 bases; bases outside gene matches: 4.